These T cell receptor beta chains were read from a single sample in a study of cytomegalovirus exposure and HLA in healthy donors. Only in-frame clones appear in the TCRdb table, and some are missing; sequencing was by immunoSEQ multiplex PCR. The sample carries more than 95,000 clones, 12% recorded once. Sequenced input: PBMCs. These receptors were collected from a middle-aged man in good health and CMV-seropositive. CDR3s include the opening cysteine and the closing phenylalanine or tryptophan. D genes are given only for firm matches. Rows give clone size only sometimes, using once, few, many, or a class for an expanded clone.

TRBD1	few	TRBV5-6	TRBJ1-1	CASSLGDRPMNTEAFF	TGTGCCAGCAGCTTGGGGGACAGGCCAATGAACACTGAAGCTTTCTTT
TRBD2	few	TRBV7-2	TRBJ2-1	CASSRGTSGRSEQFF	TGTGCCAGCAGCCGCGGGACTAGCGGGAGAAGTGAGCAGTTCTTC
TRBD2	-	TRBV9	TRBJ2-5	CASSLLAGEETQYF	TGTGCCAGCAGCTTACTAGCGGGAGAAGAGACCCAGTACTTC
TRBD2	-	TRBV7-9	TRBJ2-4	CASGRLNRGEYWYF	TGTGCCAGCGGGCGGCTCAACCGGGGGGAATACTGGTACTTC
TRBD1	few	TRBV6-5	TRBJ1-5	CASSRQGAADQPQHF	TGTGCCAGCAGTCGACAGGGGGCTGCGGATCAGCCCCAGCATTTT
-	few	TRBV4-2	TRBJ1-2	CASSQGSQGFYGYTF	TGTGCCAGCAGCCAAGGGAGCCAGGGCTTTTATGGCTACACCTTC
-	-	TRBV5-6	TRBJ2-3	CASSFFTGDITDTQYF	TGTGCCAGCAGCTTCTTCACGGGAGATATCACAGATACGCAGTATTTT
TRBD2	-	TRBV11-2	TRBJ2-1	CASSFGLAVDEQFF	TGTGCCAGCAGCTTCGGACTAGCGGTGGATGAGCAGTTCTTC
-	-	TRBV9	TRBJ2-5	CASSVGIGATIETQYF	TGTGCCAGCAGCGTAGGGATAGGGGCCACTATAGAGACCCAGTACTTC
-	-	TRBV18	TRBJ1-5	CASSPVDSPNQPQHF	TGTGCCAGCTCACCTGTAGACAGCCCCAATCAGCCCCAGCATTTT
-	few	TRBV4-2	TRBJ2-2	CASSQDIGANTGELFF	TGTGCCAGCAGCCAAGATATAGGGGCGAACACCGGGGAGCTGTTTTTT
-	few	TRBV4-3	TRBJ1-1	CASSSTFNTEAFF	TGCGCCAGCAGCTCAACATTTAACACTGAAGCTTTCTTT
TRBD1	-	TRBV7-9	TRBJ1-1	CASSLAGGTGTGTEAFF	TGTGCCAGCAGCTTAGCCGGTGGGACAGGGACCGGGACTGAAGCTTTCTTT
TRBD2	few	TRBV7-2	TRBJ2-7	CASSLSGGRTYEQYF	TGTGCCAGCAGCTTAAGTGGCGGGAGAACCTACGAGCAGTACTTC
-	-	TRBV19	TRBJ1-5	CASNREGVRQPQHF	TGTGCCAGTAATAGAGAAGGGGTACGTCAGCCCCAGCATTTT
TRBD1	-	TRBV4-3	TRBJ2-6	CASSHPTGAGANVLTF	TGCGCCAGCAGCCACCCTACAGGGGCTGGGGCCAACGTCCTGACTTTC
TRBD2	few	TRBV9	TRBJ2-5	CASSLLAGGLETQYF	TGTGCCAGCAGCCTACTAGCGGGAGGGCTCGAGACCCAGTACTTC
-	few	TRBV6-5	TRBJ2-2	CASSYASHTGELFF	TGTGCCAGCAGTTACGCCAGTCACACCGGGGAGCTGTTTTTT
-	-	TRBV28	TRBJ2-2	CASRTGNTGELFF	TGTGCCAGCAGGACGGGGAACACCGGGGAGCTGTTTTTT
TRBD1	few	TRBV7-7	TRBJ2-1	CASSILGGREQFF	TGTGCTAGCAGCATCCTAGGGGGCCGTGAGCAGTTCTTC
-	-	TRBV6-9	TRBJ2-7	CATSLGLLYEQYF	TGTGCCACCTCTCTCGGACTCCTCTACGAGCAGTACTTC
TRBD1	-	TRBV29-1	TRBJ2-5	CSARDRGWETQYF	TGCAGCGCTCGGGACAGGGGTTGGGAGACCCAGTACTTC
TRBD2	few	TRBV7-8	TRBJ2-7	CASMETSGINEQYF	TGTGCCAGCATGGAGACTAGCGGGATCAACGAGCAGTACTTC
TRBD1	few	TRBV4-1	TRBJ1-5	CASSQAGTGTNQPQHF	TGCGCCAGCAGCCAAGCGGGGACAGGGACAAATCAGCCCCAGCATTTT
TRBD1	-	TRBV5-1	TRBJ1-2	CASSPGQGGNYGYTF	TGCGCCAGCAGCCCGGGACAGGGAGGTAACTATGGCTACACCTTC
TRBD2	few	TRBV6-1	TRBJ2-1	CASSGTSGEYNEQFF	TGTGCCAGCAGTGGCACTAGCGGGGAATACAATGAGCAGTTCTTC
TRBD1	-	TRBV19	TRBJ1-2	CASSPMLTTGDGYTF	TGTGCCAGTAGTCCCATGCTTACGACAGGGGATGGCTACACCTTC
-	-	TRBV4-1	TRBJ1-1	CASSQGGLREAEAFF	TGCGCCAGCAGCCAAGGGGGACTTAGGGAGGCTGAAGCTTTCTTT
TRBD1	few	TRBV4-1	TRBJ2-7	CASSRQTGTGIYEQYF	TGCGCCAGCAGCCGCCAGACCGGGACAGGGATCTACGAGCAGTACTTC
TRBD2	few	TRBV14	TRBJ2-5	CASTDQASGYPQYF	TGTGCCAGCACCGATCAGGCTAGCGGATATCCCCAGTACTTC
TRBD2	few	TRBV30	TRBJ2-6	CAWEGGGGAGANVLTF	TGTGCCTGGGAGGGCGGCGGGGGAGCTGGGGCCAACGTCCTGACTTTC
-	-	TRBV5-1	TRBJ2-7	CASSLGGSLEQYF	TGCGCCAGCAGCTTGGGAGGGAGCCTCGAGCAGTACTTC
-	few	TRBV21-1	TRBJ2-1	CASHGLASDNEQFF	TGTGCCAGCCACGGACTAGCTTCGGATAATGAGCAGTTCTTC
TRBD1	few	TRBV7-9	TRBJ1-1	CASYDRATEAFF	TGTGCCAGCTACGACAGGGCCACTGAAGCTTTCTTT
TRBD2	few	TRBV27	TRBJ2-3	CASSSFGSGRVGTDTQYF	TGTGCCAGCAGTTCCTTTGGCAGCGGGAGGGTGGGCACAGATACGCAGTATTTT
TRBD1	few	TRBV19	TRBJ1-5	CASSIEGGQVQPQHF	TGTGCCAGTAGTATAGAAGGGGGCCAGGTTCAGCCCCAGCATTTT
-	few	TRBV4-1	TRBJ2-4	CASSLRNREGIAKNIQYF	TGCGCCAGCAGCCTCCGTAACAGGGAGGGTATAGCCAAAAACATTCAGTACTTC
-	few	TRBV11-2	TRBJ2-4	CASGSEGNIQYF	TGTGCCAGCGGAAGCGAAGGCAACATTCAGTACTTC
-	-	TRBV5-6	TRBJ1-2	CASSLLDRNYGYTF	TGTGCCAGCAGCTTGCTGGACAGAAACTATGGCTACACCTTC
-	-	TRBV10-2	TRBJ2-2	CASSDVQGTFGELFF	TGCGCCAGCAGTGATGTCCAGGGAACTTTCGGGGAGCTGTTTTTT
-	few	TRBV15	TRBJ2-7	CATSRGYSYEQYF	TGTGCCACCAGCAGAGGCTACTCCTACGAGCAGTACTTC
-	-	TRBV6-5	TRBJ1-2	CASSPGGNYGYTF	TGTGCCAGCAGCCCCGGGGGGAACTATGGCTACACCTTC
TRBD2	-	TRBV4-2	TRBJ2-7	CASSQAPSGYEQYF	TGTGCCAGCAGCCAAGCCCCTAGCGGTTACGAGCAGTACTTC
TRBD1	few	TRBV10-3	TRBJ2-7	CAISDPRQGLGDEQYF	TGTGCCATCAGTGACCCGAGACAGGGTTTGGGGGACGAGCAGTACTTC
TRBD1	-	TRBV18	TRBJ1-1	CASSPDRESEAFF	TGTGCCAGCTCACCGGACAGGGAATCTGAAGCTTTCTTT
-	few	TRBV6-4	TRBJ2-1	CASSDSTGLNEQFF	TGTGCCAGCAGTGACTCTACAGGACTAAATGAGCAGTTCTTC
-	-	TRBV19	TRBJ2-2	CASSPNRRAGTGELFF	TGTGCCAGTAGTCCGAATCGGCGGGCTGGGACCGGGGAGCTGTTTTTT
TRBD2	-	TRBV2	TRBJ2-7	CASRGLAGEGEQYF	TGTGCCAGCAGGGGACTAGCGGGAGAGGGGGAGCAGTACTTC
-	few	TRBV6-5	TRBJ2-2	CATAWRQNTGELFF	TGTGCCACCGCTTGGCGACAGAACACCGGGGAGCTGTTTTTT
-	few	TRBV6-1	TRBJ2-7	CASRKDSLEQYF	TGTGCCAGCCGGAAGGACTCCCTCGAGCAGTACTTC
TRBD2	few	TRBV10-3	TRBJ2-7	CATTRGVPSGNYEQYF	TGTGCCACCACGCGAGGGGTTCCTAGCGGGAACTACGAGCAGTACTTC
-	-	TRBV19	TRBJ1-4	CASSRTLYNEKLFF	TGTGCCAGTAGCAGGACACTCTATAATGAAAAACTGTTTTTT
TRBD1	few	TRBV28	TRBJ2-7	CASTTGGWSYEQYF	TGTGCCAGCACCACAGGGGGTTGGTCCTACGAGCAGTACTTC
-	few	TRBV7-8	TRBJ1-5	CASSLGRGSGQPQHF	TGTGCCAGCAGCTTAGGTAGGGGGAGTGGACAGCCCCAGCATTTT
TRBD1	-	TRBV29-1	TRBJ2-2	CSVEETGGPTGELFF	TGCAGCGTTGAAGAGACAGGGGGGCCCACCGGGGAGCTGTTTTTT
-	-	TRBV9	TRBJ2-1	CASSVAGDGGEQFF	TGTGCCAGCAGCGTAGCGGGAGACGGAGGTGAGCAGTTCTTC
-	few	TRBV27	TRBJ2-1	CASSSPPQSNEQFF	TGTGCCAGCAGTTCTCCCCCACAGAGCAATGAGCAGTTCTTC
TRBD2	few	TRBV27	TRBJ2-7	CASSRTLAGVSEQYF	TGTGCCAGCAGTCGGACCCTAGCGGGAGTCTCCGAGCAGTACTTC
-	-	TRBV19	TRBJ2-3	CASSSGVQGDTQYF	TGTGCCAGTAGTTCTGGGGTTCAGGGAGATACGCAGTATTTT